Presented here are 24 T cell receptor beta chains from one specimen sequenced in a study of control samples from healthy donors and cancer patients (dated by TCRdb to the early 2020s). Library construction relied on the immunoSEQ multiplex PCR assay. TCRdb re-hosts the immuneACCESS table, in-frame sequences only. Its copies lack some clones; in the studies checked, an unresolved V gene accounts for under half of them, and the cause for the rest is not known. The sample profile shows 65,000 to 90,000 clones; roughly nine tenths of them were found once. Of the sample, over 9% falls within the top ten clones. Sequenced material: PBMCs. These receptors came from a woman in her 50s with colorectal cancer.

The rearrangement uses TRBV5-5 and TRBJ2-5; TRBD1 aligns across 10 bases. The V gene's germline CDR1 is SGHKS and CDR2 YYEKEE (reference sequence). V trimming: 9 bases; J trimming: 4 bases; junction bases outside the gene matches: 9. This CDR3 has 14 amino acids. In DNA form, the CDR3 reads TGTGCCACCTCCTTGGGACAGGGGCGAGAGACCCAGTACTTC. Its translation is CATSLGQGRETQYF.

The chain recombines TRBV2 with TRBJ2-2; 11 nucleotides match TRBD2. Per germline, CDR1 SNHLY and CDR2 FYNNEI. V gave up 5 bases and J gave up 3 bases; unmatched junction bases: 5. The CDR3 is 16 amino acids. CDR3 in amino acids: CASSLSGGAHTGELFF. Written as DNA, the CDR3 is TGTGCCAGCAGTCTTAGCGGGGGGGCGCACACCGGGGAGCTGTTTTTT.

J is TRBJ1-3 and V is TRBV6-2 or TRBV6-3; D unclear. The CDR3 consists of 13 residues. Germline CDR1 reads MNHEY; CDR2 reads SVGEGT. With 3 bases removed from V and 1 base from J, the gap between germline ends came to 4 bases. The CDR3 coding sequence is TGTGCCAGCAGTTATCGTTCTGGAAACACCATATATTTT. Protein product: CASSYRSGNTIYF.

The chain links TRBV18 to TRBJ1-1; no clear D gene. CDR3 length: 13 amino acids. Germline CDR1 is KGHSH and CDR2 is LQKENI. V was pared by 4 bases and J by 1 base, with 7 bases between. The CDR3 coding sequence is TGTGCCAGCTCACGGTCAGGGAACACTGAAGCTTTCTTT. Translating gives CASSRSGNTEAFF.

The chain is built from TRBV6-5 and TRBJ2-2; TRBD1 matches at 8 bases. The length of the CDR3 is 14 residues. Trimming took 6 bases from V and 5 from J; bases not matched to a gene: 5. CDR1 is MNHEY, CDR2 SVGAGI, per germline. The chain's CDR3 is CASRPGQVTGELFF. Here the CDR3 DNA reads TGTGCCAGCAGACCGGGACAGGTGACCGGGGAGCTGTTTTTT.

Here the CDR3 reads CASTGQLLNTDTQYF. The CDR3 DNA is TGTGCCAGCACGGGTCAGCTCCTCAACACAGATACGCAGTATTTT. The chain has TRBV2 and TRBJ2-3; unclear D gene. The CDR3 is made up of 15 amino acids. The germline V gene encodes CDR1 SNHLY and CDR2 FYNNEI. Trimming shortened V by 7 bases and J by 2 bases, and 16 bases separated the two germline ends.

The chain has TRBV5-1 and TRBJ1-4; unclear D gene. Between the trimmed V and J ends, which lost 0 bases and 5 bases, there was a span of 8 bases. In germline, CDR1 is SGHRS, CDR2 YFSETQ. The CDR3 contains 14 residues. The DNA of the CDR3 is TGCGCCAGCAGCTTGGGTTTGGAGAATGAAAAACTGTTTTTT. It specifies CASSLGLENEKLFF.

CDR3 in amino acids: CASSQVGSGLTEAFF. CDR3 DNA: TGTGCCAGCAGCCAAGTCGGCTCGGGACTCACTGAAGCTTTCTTT. The V gene is TRBV3-1 (or the pseudogene TRBV3-2), the J gene TRBJ1-1; tentatively, D is TRBD1 (5 bases). The CDR3 has 15 amino acids. V was clipped by 1 base and J by 4 bases, with 13 bases between them. The germline V gene has CDR1 LGHDT and CDR2 YNNKEL (reference sequence).

The rearrangement uses TRBV7-9 and TRBJ1-2; D is possibly TRBD1 (6 bases). V was pared by 2 bases and J by 8 bases, with 12 bases between. Germline V gives CDR1 SEHNR, CDR2 FQNEAQ (reference sequence). This CDR3 has 13 residues. The chain's CDR3 is CASSLSTGTGYTF. In DNA form, the CDR3 reads TGTGCCAGCAGCTTATCAACAGGGACGGGCTACACCTTC.

The chain is built from TRBV6-5 and TRBJ1-2; D is uncertain. The CDR3 is 15 residues long. Germline values: CDR1 MNHEY, CDR2 SVGAGI. Trimming shortened V by 0 bases and J by 2 bases, and 10 bases separated the two germline ends. DNA of the CDR3: TGTGCCAGCAGTTACTCGTACGGGCAAAACTATGGCTACACCTTC. This translates into CASSYSYGQNYGYTF.

The CDR3 loop reads CASLGGGSSTGELFF. In DNA, the CDR3 is TGTGCCTCGTTGGGAGGGGGCAGTAGCACCGGGGAGCTGTTTTTT. The genes are TRBV10-3 and TRBJ2-2; either TRBD1 or TRBD2 may supply D (7 bases each). The CDR3 is 15 amino acids. The germline V gene has CDR1 ENHRY and CDR2 SYGVKD. Trimming pared 11 bases from V and 4 bases from J, leaving 20 bases between.

The chain links TRBV5-4 to TRBJ1-2; TRBD1 matches at 10 bases. Per germline, CDR1 SGHNT and CDR2 YYREEE (reference sequence). The length of the CDR3 is 15 residues. Losses at the gene ends were 3 bases for V and 7 bases for J; bases not matched to a gene: 9. CDR3 DNA sequence: TGTGCCAGCAGCTCCCGGACAGGGGGAATGGGTGGCTACACCTTC. Amino acids: CASSSRTGGMGGYTF.

The gene calls are TRBV2 and TRBJ2-2; D is perhaps TRBD1 (6 bases). Trimming took 5 bases from V and 5 from J, leaving 9 bases between them. Germline values: CDR1 SNHLY, CDR2 FYNNEI. This CDR3 comprises 13 residues. The CDR3 here is CASSPDRTGELFF. The DNA for the CDR3 is TGTGCCAGCAGTCCGGACAGAACCGGGGAGCTGTTTTTT.

V and J are TRBV7-4 and TRBJ1-4; D gene ambiguous. Germline values: CDR1 SGHVT, CDR2 SQSDAQ. Trimming stripped 1 base from V and 9 bases from J, with 9 bases between. There are 13 residues in the CDR3. The CDR3 spells CASSLEVRKKLFF. The CDR3 bases are TGTGCCAGCAGCTTAGAGGTTAGAAAAAAACTGTTTTTT.

J is TRBJ1-2 and V is TRBV7-8; D is ambiguous. V was cut by 5 bases and J by 1 base, with 11 bases left in between. There are 14 residues in the CDR3. The V gene's germline CDR1 is SGHVS and CDR2 FQNEAQ. The CDR3: CASSPLGDNYGYTF. The CDR3 region has the DNA TGTGCCAGCAGCCCCCTCGGCGATAACTATGGCTACACCTTC.

V is TRBV6-5 and J is TRBJ2-1; 9 nucleotides line up with TRBD2. The CDR3 runs to 15 residues. V dropped 7 bases and J dropped 4; count of bases not matched to a gene: 8. CDR1 and CDR2 from the germline V gene are MNHEY and SVGAGI. CDR3 bases: TGTGCCAGCACTCCCCCTAGCGGGGCTTACAATGAGCAGTTCTTC. This gives the protein CASTPPSGAYNEQFF.

This sequence joins TRBV2 and TRBJ2-5, with D tentatively TRBD1 or TRBD2 (5 bases each). This CDR3 region has 14 residues. CDR1 and CDR2 (germline): SNHLY, FYNNEI. Trimming shortened V by 2 bases and J by 4 bases, and 11 bases separated the two germline ends. The DNA of the CDR3 is TGTGCCAGCAGTGAATGGGGGTCGGGAGAGACCCAGTACTTC. Translation gives CASSEWGSGETQYF.

This rearrangement joins TRBV24-1 to TRBJ2-1; TRBD2 is a possible D gene (6 bases). Trimming removed 5 bases from V and 4 bases from J, with 14 bases in between. In germline, CDR1 is KGHDR, CDR2 SFDVKD. The CDR3 extends over 15 amino acids. For the CDR3, the DNA is TGTGCCACCAGTGGTAGCGGAGAGATTTACAATGAGCAGTTCTTC. It yields the protein CATSGSGEIYNEQFF.

This chain joins TRBV12-5 and TRBJ1-6, with TRBD1 as a possible D gene (5 bases). The CDR3 is 13 amino acids. Germline assignment: CDR1 LGHNT and CDR2 FRNRAP. The V gene lost 5 bases and the J gene lost 10 bases, with 12 bases spanning the gap. The CDR3 is CASGPEWGSPLHF. The CDR3 nucleotides read TGTGCTAGTGGTCCCGAGTGGGGCTCACCCCTCCACTTT.

A few counts support this clone. J is TRBJ1-5 and V is TRBV2; 8 bases map to TRBD1. Trimming took 3 bases from V and 1 from J; bases not matched to a gene: 2. There are 15 residues in the CDR3. In germline, CDR1 is SNHLY, CDR2 FYNNEI. CDR3 nucleotides: TGTGCCAGCAGTGACCAGGGGGCGAGCAATCAGCCCCAGCATTTT. Its translation: CASSDQGASNQPQHF.

The chain joins TRBV6-6 to TRBJ2-1, with D maybe TRBD2 (6 bases). The CDR3 is made up of 13 amino acids. Germline CDR1 and CDR2: MNHNY and SVGAGI (reference sequence). The ends were cut back, 6 bases at V and 8 bases at J, with 14 bases in the middle. As DNA, the CDR3 is TGTGCCAGCAGATCTACTAGCCGCGATGAGCAGTTCTTC. Its protein is CASRSTSRDEQFF.

This chain connects TRBV5-1 to TRBJ1-2; TRBD1 matches at 7 bases. The junction had 10 bases not matched to a gene; V was cut back by 3 bases and J by 8 bases. CDR3 length equals 14 residues. The germline V gene encodes CDR1 SGHRS and CDR2 YFSETQ. The CDR3 protein is CASSSTGDLRGYTF. In DNA, the CDR3 is TGCGCCAGCAGCTCCACAGGGGATTTAAGAGGCTACACCTTC.

The table lists this clone with a count of one. V usage is TRBV5-1 and J usage is TRBJ2-3; D possibly corresponds to TRBD2 (5 bases). From germline, CDR1 is SGHRS and CDR2 YFSETQ. This CDR3 has 14 amino acids. Trimming cost V 4 bases and J 3 bases, with 12 bases left between them. The CDR3 DNA sequence: TGCGCCAGCAGCCTGAGAGGAGGAACAGATACGCAGTATTTT. This gives the protein CASSLRGGTDTQYF.

This sequence joins TRBV5-1 and TRBJ2-2, with D possibly being TRBD1 (5 bases). This CDR3 has 14 residues. V was pared by 2 bases and J by 2 bases, with 7 bases between. The germline gives CDR1 SGHRS, CDR2 YFSETQ. This CDR3 reads CASSFQGNTGELFF. The CDR3 coding sequence is TGCGCCAGCAGCTTCCAGGGAAACACCGGGGAGCTGTTTTTT. Filled out from reference TRBV5-1 and TRBJ2-2, the complete variable domain reads KAGVTQTPRYLIKTRGQQVTLSCSPISGHRSVSWYQQTPGQGLQFLFEYFSETQRNKGNFPGRFSGRQFSNSRSEMNVSTLELGDSALYLCASSFQGNTGELFFGEGSRLTVL.